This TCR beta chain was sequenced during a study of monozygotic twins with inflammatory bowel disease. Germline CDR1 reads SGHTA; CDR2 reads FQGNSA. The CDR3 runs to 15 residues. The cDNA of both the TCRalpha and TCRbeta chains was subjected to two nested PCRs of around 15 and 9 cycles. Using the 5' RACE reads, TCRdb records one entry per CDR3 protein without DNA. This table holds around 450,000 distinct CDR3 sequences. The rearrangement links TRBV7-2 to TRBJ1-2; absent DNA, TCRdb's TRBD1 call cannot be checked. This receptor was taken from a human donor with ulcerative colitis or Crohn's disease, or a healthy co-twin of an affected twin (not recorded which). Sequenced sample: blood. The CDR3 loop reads CASSLGSGTGVGYTF.